Listed below are T cell receptor beta chains from one sample, sequenced in a study of lymphopenia after photon versus proton radiotherapy. Here immunoSEQ multiplex PCR was the method, and the copy in TCRdb shows in-frame clones only, minus some. The profile covers tens of thousands of clones, with over 75% appearing a single time and approximately 14% taken by the ten largest. Material: peripheral blood, obtained from a patient treated with proton-based radiotherapy. These receptors were taken from a woman aged 70 to 79 with pancreatic cancer. CDR3s include the opening cysteine and the closing phenylalanine or tryptophan. The order of the fields is V gene, clone size, J gene, D gene, CDR3 DNA, CDR3 protein. A D gene is named only where the DNA matches it firmly. Clone size, where shown, is once, few, many, or a class for clones that have expanded.

TRBV7-8,NA,TRBJ2-7,NA,TGTGCCAGCAGCCTGAGAGGGACCAACTCCTACGAGCAGTACTTC,CASSLRGTNSYEQYF
TRBV19,once,TRBJ2-6,TRBD2,TGTGCCAGTAGTAACGGGAGGCCCGGCTCTGGGGCCAACGTCCTGACTTTC,CASSNGRPGSGANVLTF
TRBV6-5,NA,TRBJ2-7,NA,TGTGCCAGCAGTTTAAGACCAGAAATCCTATACGAGCAGTACTTC,CASSLRPEILYEQYF
TRBV11-2,NA,TRBJ2-7,TRBD2,TGTGCCAGCAGCTTAGAAGGGCGGGAGAATTCCTACGAGCAGTACTTC,CASSLEGRENSYEQYF
TRBV7-2,NA,TRBJ2-2,NA,TGTGCCAGCAGCCGCGCCGGGAGAATCACCGGGGAGCTGTTTTTT,CASSRAGRITGELFF
TRBV7-9,NA,TRBJ1-1,NA,TGTGCCAGCAGCCCCCCCATGAACACTGAAGCTTTCTTT,CASSPPMNTEAFF
TRBV4-1,NA,TRBJ1-3,NA,TGCGCCAGCACCACGACGGGCTCTGGAAACACCATATATTTT,CASTTTGSGNTIYF
TRBV11-2,once,TRBJ1-2,NA,TGTGCCAGCAGCTCCCTAAGGTTGGGAGGGCCTCGTTATGGCTACACCTTC,CASSSLRLGGPRYGYTF
TRBV6-1,NA,TRBJ2-7,NA,TGTGCCAGCAGCAGGGACGGCTCCTACGAGCAGTACTTC,CASSRDGSYEQYF
TRBV28,NA,TRBJ2-3,TRBD1,TGTGCCAGCAGTTTTCCGACAGGGGGCGCATCAGATACGCAGTATTTT,CASSFPTGGASDTQYF
TRBV7-3,NA,TRBJ1-1,NA,TGTGCCAGCAGCCTTCGGATGAACACTGAAGCTTTCTTT,CASSLRMNTEAFF
TRBV2,NA,TRBJ1-2,TRBD1,TGTGCCAGCAGGACAAGACAGGGAGGGGATGGCTACACCTTC,CASRTRQGGDGYTF
TRBV5-4,NA,TRBJ2-5,NA,TGTGCCAGCAGCTTGCCGGGCGGGGAGACCCAGTACTTC,CASSLPGGETQYF
TRBV7-2,NA,TRBJ1-1,NA,TGTGCCAGCAGCTTAGGTGGGACCCGAGCTTTCTTT,CASSLGGTRAFF